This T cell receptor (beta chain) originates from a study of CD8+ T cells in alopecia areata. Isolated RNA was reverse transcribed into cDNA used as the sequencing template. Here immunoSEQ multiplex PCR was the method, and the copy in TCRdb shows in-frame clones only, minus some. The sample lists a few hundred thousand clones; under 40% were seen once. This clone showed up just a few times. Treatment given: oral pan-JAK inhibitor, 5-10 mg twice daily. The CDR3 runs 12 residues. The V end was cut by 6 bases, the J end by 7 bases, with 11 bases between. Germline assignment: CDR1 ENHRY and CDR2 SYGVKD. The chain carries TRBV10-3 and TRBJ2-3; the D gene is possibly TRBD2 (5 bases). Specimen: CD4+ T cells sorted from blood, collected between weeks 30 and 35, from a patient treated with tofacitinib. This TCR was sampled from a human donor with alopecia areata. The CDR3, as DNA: TGTGCCATCAGGGCTACTAGTTATACGCAGTATTTT. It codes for CAIRATSYTQYF.